The 29 T cell receptor beta chains in this list originate from one sample, sequenced in a study of shared clonotypes between healthy human individuals. The data were produced by immunoSEQ multiplex PCR, yet TCRdb's version contains in-frame clones alone and is incomplete. The sample records roughly 770,000 clones, roughly 96% being singletons. Cells designated naive CD8 were CD45RO-negative and were positively selected for CCR7, with terminally differentiated effector memory CD45RA+ cells excluded. Sequencing was carried out using naive CD8+ T cells sorted from blood. All receptors derive from a man younger than 40 in good health.

The chain carries TRBV6-6 and TRBJ2-5; 7 bases agree with TRBD2. The CDR3 covers 14 residues. V was pared by 2 bases and J by 5 bases, with 5 bases of the junction left unmatched. In germline, CDR1 is MNHNY, CDR2 SVGAGI (reference sequence). The CDR3 DNA follows: TGTGCCAGCAGTTACGTCGCGGGAGTCGAGACCCAGTACTTC. Translating gives CASSYVAGVETQYF.

The chain employs TRBV9 and TRBJ2-1, with 9 bases aligning to TRBD1. The CDR3 runs to 17 residues. Germline assignment: CDR1 SGDLS and CDR2 YYNGEE. V lost 2 bases, J lost 0 bases, and 6 bases stayed unmatched. The CDR3 region has the DNA TGTGCCAGCAGCGTTAGTGGGACAGGGATCTCCTACAATGAGCAGTTCTTC. Its protein is CASSVSGTGISYNEQFF.

CDR3 protein: CASSFLRSTDTQYF. As DNA, the CDR3 is TGCGCCAGCAGCTTTCTTAGGAGCACAGATACGCAGTATTTT. The chain has TRBV10-2 and TRBJ2-3; no clear D. Trimming removed 6 bases at V and 0 bases at J, with 10 bases between. The CDR3 spans 14 residues. The germline V gene encodes CDR1 WSHSY and CDR2 SAAADI.

The chain employs TRBV27 and TRBJ1-5; D is perhaps TRBD1 (6 bases). The CDR3 spans 13 residues. CDR1 is MNHEY, CDR2 SMNVEV, per germline (reference sequence). Trimming shortened V by 2 bases and J by 7 bases, and 9 bases separated the two germline ends. The CDR3 nucleotides read TGTGCCAGCAGTTTAGGGGGCTGGCAGCCCCAGCATTTT. Its protein product is CASSLGGWQPQHF.

The chain links TRBV7-9 to TRBJ2-1; 9 bases fit TRBD2. V lost 6 bases, J lost 7 bases, and 13 bases stayed unmatched. This CDR3 has 16 amino acids. Germline CDR1 is SEHNR and CDR2 is FQNEAQ (reference sequence). CDR3 in amino acids: CASRPASGTKVNEQFF. In nucleotides, the CDR3 is TGTGCCAGCAGGCCGGCTAGCGGGACAAAAGTAAATGAGCAGTTCTTC.

This chain uses TRBV6-5 with TRBJ1-2; 7 bases map to TRBD1. V dropped 8 bases and J dropped 2; count of bases not matched to a gene: 5. CDR3 size: 13 residues. Germline V CDR1 and CDR2: MNHEY, SVGAGI. In DNA, the CDR3 is TGTGCCAGCGGACAGGATTGGAACTATGGCTACACCTTC. It codes for CASGQDWNYGYTF.

The chain has TRBV6-4 and TRBJ2-7; D call uncertain. Per the germline V gene, CDR1 is MRHNA and CDR2 is SNTAGT. V lost 11 bases and J lost 7, with 18 bases in between. The CDR3 consists of 12 residues. The CDR3 sequence: CAGILPPGEQYF. CDR3 bases: TGTGCCGGGATACTCCCTCCGGGTGAGCAGTACTTC.

The rearrangement links TRBV29-1 to TRBJ1-2, with D tentatively TRBD1 (6 bases). The V and J ends lost 8 bases and 1 base respectively, with 23 bases between them. The germline V gene encodes CDR1 SQVTM and CDR2 ANQGSEA. CDR3 size: 16 residues. CDR3 DNA: TGCAGCAGTCAGACGCCCGGGACACCTCTTAACTATGGCTACACCTTC. Translation: CSSQTPGTPLNYGYTF.

The chain is built from TRBV30 and TRBJ1-4; TRBD1 agrees at 8 bases. The CDR3 sequence is 12 residues long. The J segment lost 10 bases and the V segment lost 4 bases, leaving 5 bases of the junction unmatched. CDR1 is GTSNPN and CDR2 is SVGIG in the germline V gene (reference sequence). The DNA for the CDR3 is TGTGCCTGGAACCCTACAGGGGGAAAACTGTTTTTT. Amino acid sequence: CAWNPTGGKLFF.

The chain has TRBV29-1 and TRBJ1-2; D is unresolved. V was pared by 1 base and J by 6 bases, with 18 bases between. Germline V gene data show CDR1 as SQVTM and CDR2 as ANQGSEA. The CDR3 covers 15 residues. DNA for the CDR3: TGCAGCGTTGAAGGGGCCAGTCCCACCTCCGATGGCTACACCTTC. Its translation: CSVEGASPTSDGYTF.

The gene calls are TRBV6-5 and TRBJ2-7, with D possibly being TRBD1 (5 bases). Trimming stripped 2 bases from V and 6 bases from J, with 14 bases between. The CDR3 sequence is 14 residues long. CDR1 and CDR2 (germline): MNHEY, SVGAGI. The CDR3 loop is CASSYGANSGEQYF. In nucleotides, the CDR3 is TGTGCCAGCAGTTACGGGGCAAATTCGGGCGAGCAGTACTTC.

The chain links TRBV7-9 to TRBJ2-2; 7 nucleotides align to TRBD1. This CDR3 is 15 amino acids long. Germline assignment: CDR1 SEHNR and CDR2 FQNEAQ (reference sequence). The junction had 7 bases not matched to a gene; V was cut back by 5 bases and J by 4 bases. This CDR3 reads CASSPLDRITGELFF. CDR3 bases: TGTGCCAGCAGCCCGTTGGACAGGATCACCGGGGAGCTGTTTTTT.

The chain is built from TRBV29-1 and TRBJ2-1; maybe TRBD2 (7 bases). V gave up 1 base and J gave up 3 bases, with 10 bases separating them. CDR1 is SQVTM, CDR2 ANQGSEA, per germline. The CDR3 is 14 amino acids. The CDR3 loop is CSVEGGGLYNEQFF. The CDR3 nucleotides read TGCAGCGTTGAAGGGGGGGGGCTCTACAATGAGCAGTTCTTC.

The V gene is TRBV5-5, the J gene TRBJ2-6; 7 bases are shared with TRBD1. Trimming at V came to 4 bases and at J to 2 bases, leaving 3 bases not matched to a gene. The germline CDR1 and CDR2 sequences are SGHKS and YYEKEE (reference sequence). The CDR3 has 15 residues. The CDR3 is CASSIGTAGANVLTF. The DNA for the CDR3 is TGTGCCAGCAGCATAGGGACAGCTGGGGCCAACGTCCTGACTTTC.

The chain has TRBV30 and TRBJ2-1; TRBD2 matches at 13 bases. Germline values: CDR1 GTSNPN, CDR2 SVGIG (reference sequence). The trim removed 1 base at V and 10 bases at J, leaving 10 bases unmatched. The CDR3 spans 16 residues. The CDR3: CAWSDTILAGGGEQFF. CDR3 in DNA: TGTGCCTGGAGTGACACCATACTAGCGGGAGGGGGAGAGCAGTTCTTC.

This chain connects TRBV19 to TRBJ2-1, with 12 bases identical to TRBD2. Germline loops: CDR1 LNHDA, CDR2 SQIVND (reference sequence). The CDR3 sequence is 13 residues long. V was pared by 8 bases and J by 10 bases, with 6 bases of the junction left unmatched. The CDR3 loop reads CASGLAGFTEQFF. The CDR3 DNA sequence: TGTGCCAGTGGACTAGCGGGATTCACCGAGCAGTTCTTC. Filled out from reference TRBV19 and TRBJ2-1, the complete variable domain reads DGGITQSPKYLFRKEGQNVTLSCEQNLNHDAMYWYRQDPGQGLRLIYYSQIVNDFQKGDIAEGYSVSREKKESFPLTVTSAQKNPTAFYLCASGLAGFTEQFFGPGTRLTVL.

This chain links TRBV6-1 with TRBJ2-3; D is unresolved. The CDR3 is 15 amino acids. The V gene's germline CDR1 is MNHNS and CDR2 SASEGT. Trimming shortened V by 6 bases and J by 1 base, and 14 bases separated the two germline ends. The CDR3 loop is CASRNSPWGTDTQYF. The DNA of the CDR3 is TGTGCCAGCAGGAACTCCCCTTGGGGCACAGATACGCAGTATTTT.

The genes are TRBV9 and TRBJ2-7, with a tentative D call TRBD2 (6 bases). V lost 0 bases to trimming and J lost 2 bases, with 9 bases between them. Germline CDR1 SGDLS, CDR2 YYNGEE. The CDR3 runs to 14 residues. CDR3 sequence: CASSVGGGAYEQYF. The CDR3 region has the DNA TGTGCCAGCAGCGTAGGTGGCGGGGCCTACGAGCAGTACTTC.

The V and J genes are TRBV27 and TRBJ1-2; D possibly corresponds to TRBD1 (5 bases). V lost 3 bases, J lost 2 bases, and 13 bases lay in between. Per germline, CDR1 MNHEY and CDR2 SMNVEV (reference sequence). The CDR3 sequence is 15 residues long. The CDR3 sequence is CASSLSGGANYGYTF. The CDR3 DNA follows: TGTGCCAGCAGTTTGTCAGGAGGGGCCAACTATGGCTACACCTTC.

The rearrangement joins TRBV27 to TRBJ1-1; tentatively, D is TRBD1 (6 bases). The CDR3 consists of 14 residues. The germline V gene encodes CDR1 MNHEY and CDR2 SMNVEV (reference sequence). Trimming took 4 bases from V and 2 from J, leaving 11 bases between them. The CDR3 is CASSSQGGNTEAFF. The CDR3, as DNA: TGTGCCAGCAGTTCACAGGGAGGTAACACTGAAGCTTTCTTT.

The table lists this clone with a count of one. The J gene is TRBJ2-5, the V gene TRBV11-2, with 11 bases matching TRBD2. The CDR3 length is 17 residues. Germline V gives CDR1 SGHAT, CDR2 FQNNGV. With 5 bases clipped from V and 3 bases from J, the junction kept 11 bases outside the gene matches. The CDR3 DNA is TGTGCCAGCAGCCCCTTCCCAACTAGCGGGAGTAAAGAGACCCAGTACTTC. Translation gives CASSPFPTSGSKETQYF.

Concerning this clone itself: One end of the junction is discordant with germline, which a read error may explain. J is TRBJ1-2 and V is TRBV27; 8 bases map to TRBD1. The CDR3 is made up of 15 amino acids. The germline gives CDR1 MNHEY, CDR2 SMNVEV (reference sequence). CDR3 coding DNA: TGTGCCAGCAGTGTATCAGGGGGCCTTCACTATGGCTACACCTTC. It yields the protein CASSVSGGLHYGYTF.

This clone has just one count. The CDR3 region has the DNA TGTGCCACCCCTGGGGACCGAAACTATGGCTACACCTTC. It codes for CATPGDRNYGYTF. This sequence joins TRBV7-9 and TRBJ1-2; possibly TRBD1 for D (5 bases). CDR3 length: 13 amino acids. Trimming took 10 bases from V and 2 from J, leaving 14 bases between them. Germline V gene lookup returns CDR1 SEHNR and CDR2 FQNEAQ (reference sequence).

This chain joins TRBV27 and TRBJ2-7; tentatively, D is TRBD1 (6 bases). V lost 7 bases to trimming and J lost 2 bases, with 12 bases between them. Germline lookup yields CDR1 MNHEY and CDR2 SMNVEV (reference sequence). This CDR3 has 13 residues. CDR3 sequence: CASTDDRTYEQYF. CDR3 DNA: TGTGCCAGCACCGACGACAGGACCTACGAGCAGTACTTC.

The gene calls are TRBV27 and TRBJ1-4; D not resolved. Germline values: CDR1 MNHEY, CDR2 SMNVEV (reference sequence). V was cut by 6 bases and J by 5 bases, with 16 bases left in between. The CDR3 spans 15 residues. This chain's CDR3 is CASRSWRVGNEKLFF. CDR3 bases: TGTGCCAGCAGGTCTTGGAGGGTTGGCAATGAAAAACTGTTTTTT.

This sequence joins TRBV27 and TRBJ1-2, with TRBD1 matching over 8 bases. The length of the CDR3 is 15 residues. The junction had 12 bases not matched to a gene; V was cut back by 5 bases and J by 7 bases. Germline V gives CDR1 MNHEY, CDR2 SMNVEV (reference sequence). The chain's CDR3 is CASSAIQGDTRGYTF. CDR3 in DNA: TGTGCCAGCAGTGCGATACAGGGGGATACGCGTGGCTACACCTTC.

The V and J genes are TRBV21-1 and TRBJ1-3. TRBV21-1 is an annotated pseudogene. CDR3 length equals 15 residues. This CDR3 reads CASSNGGVSGNTIYF. The CDR3 nucleotides read TGTGCCAGCAGCAACGGGGGGGTCTCCGGAAACACCATATATTTT.

The CDR3 region is CASSQEEGMGQPQHF. In DNA form, the CDR3 reads TGCGCCAGCAGCCAAGAAGAAGGGATGGGGCAGCCCCAGCATTTT. The chain links TRBV4-1 to TRBJ1-5; D ambiguous. Trimming shortened V by 0 bases and J by 7 bases, and 13 bases separated the two germline ends. From germline, CDR1 is MGHRA and CDR2 YSYEKL. The CDR3 runs 15 residues.

The chain recombines TRBV6-1 with TRBJ2-1; D call uncertain. Trimming removed 10 bases at V and 0 bases at J, with 10 bases between. The CDR3 length is 13 residues. Germline-derived CDR1 and CDR2 are MNHNS and SASEGT. The CDR3 DNA reads as TGTGCCACCACGCGAGACTCCTACAATGAGCAGTTCTTC. Encoded protein: CATTRDSYNEQFF.